This T cell receptor beta chain was sequenced for a study of blood T cells in healthy people across ages (dated by TCRdb to 2013 to 2016). Regarding the research as a whole: In model experiments, roughly one uniquely barcoded TCR beta cDNA molecule per two T cells was captured by template switching. To track age-related changes in TCR beta repertoire diversity, the study relied on deep sequencing normalized with unique cDNA molecular identifiers. The donors were divided into four age groups: young (average around 15 years), middle-aged (approximately 39), aged (about 60) and long-lived (82). To avoid experimental bias, donors of different ages were randomly spread across the sequencing lanes. Two additional independent replicas of 1 million unique cDNA reads from the same blood draw were analyzed for two donors (one aged 18 to 30 and one aged 80 or older). General conclusions and limits of the study: A strong correlation was found between observed TCR beta diversity and the percentage of naive T cells measured by flow cytometry. As age increased, observed TCR beta diversity per million T cells dropped in a roughly linear way, and a significant reduction was already evident by age around 41. The long-lived group showed more naive CD4+ T cells, fewer expanded clones and increased TCR diversity than the aged group, suggesting age selection. Since profiling was done on bulk unsorted PBMCs, naive and antigen-experienced compartments could not be conclusively compared. Total diversity estimates from one million sequenced T cells were considered lower bounds and underestimates. Because donor CMV infection status was unknown, age-related changes in expanded clonotypes were potentially confounded.

The library was produced with 5' RACE. A second PCR of roughly 7 to 12 cycles was performed with a sample-barcoded 5' primer and a J-beta primer mix. A unique molecular identifier was introduced onto each TCR beta cDNA molecule by a template-switch 5' adaptor carrying 12 random nucleotides. Each sample yielded at least 3 million CDR3-containing paired-end reads. First-strand cDNA was synthesized from all RNA with the Mint cDNA synthesis kit, primed by a TRBC-specific oligonucleotide. Following uracil-DNA glycosylase treatment, a first 18-cycle PCR with universal primers M1SS and BC2_uni_R was performed on all cDNA. The original methods were these. Normalization of each sample was performed by random selection of 1 million high-quality reads, each carrying a distinct molecular identifier. Reads sharing molecular identifiers were discarded rather than binned into consensus sequences. CDR3 identification, clonotype clustering and error correction used MiTCR with a Q25 quality threshold and the strictest error-elimination algorithm. A nonparametric unseen species model using Euler transformation provided a lower-bound estimate of total TCR beta diversity. TCRdb handled the public reads itself, with Q25 trimming in fastp and clone calling in MiXCR, and kept productive beta chains. Rows merge per CDR3 protein into single entries with the most common DNA and genes. The V and J calls here are based on TCRdb, not the publication. The sample table contains fewer than 2,000,000 distinct CDR3 sequences; only one count was recorded for 30% to 40% of them. The top ten hold approximately 22% of the sample.

This clonotype was observed a few times. Its antigen remains undetermined. Nothing much larger sits one base from this clone, and base qualities are not available. The CDR3 contains 15 residues, cysteine and phenylalanine counted. Here the CDR3 DNA is all that survives: 45 bases in frame from base 1. Per the germline V gene, LGHNA is the CDR1 and YNFKEQ is the CDR2. Deletion took 0 bases off V and 2 bases off J, with a span of 8 bases between the germline ends. Donors were roughly 40 systemically healthy Caucasian individuals from Russia aged 6 to 90 years. Each donor gave roughly 11 milliliters of peripheral blood, drawn into EDTA-treated Vacutainer tubes. Ficoll-Paque density-gradient centrifugation was used to isolate PBMCs, with at least 6 million per sample. Trizol reagent was used to extract total RNA from the PBMCs, yielding at least 6 micrograms per sample. The percentages of naive CD45RAhigh/CD27high T cells were determined by flow cytometry on a PBMC aliquot from every donor.

This clonotype was obtained from a human donor in good health. The specimen sequenced was blood. The V and J genes are TRBV4-2 and TRBJ2-1; the D gene is perhaps TRBD1, from 5 matching bases. DNA sequence: TGTGCCAGCAGCCAAGAGGACATTGCCTACAATGAGCAGTTCTTC. The resulting protein is CASSQEDIAYNEQFF.